This entry lists 30 T cell receptor beta chains sequenced from one sample in a study of T cell repertoires in cytomegalovirus infection (dated 2019 in TCRdb). The meaning of the sample's treatment or condition label: in vitro stimulation with specific CMV peptide epitopes to enrich CMV-specific T cells. TCRdb records Illumina HiSeq 1500 as the sequencer. TCRdb ran its own pipeline on the public reads, namely fastp trimming at Q25 and MiXCR clone calling, and kept in-frame beta chains. A single entry per CDR3 protein holds the most common genes and DNA from its merged rows. The sample data list under 850,000 distinct CDR3 sequences, and about 33% of these were observed just once. The ten largest account for roughly 20% of the sample. Their antigens remain unidentified. The source material was cultured PBMCs, sampled from culture after CMV antigen stimulation. The receptors were gathered from a human donor in good health (CMV status not recorded). Some clones in this sample may be carry-over from other donors' samples.

The gene calls are TRBV29-1 and TRBJ1-2; TRBD1 matches at 10 bases. The CDR3 extends over 15 amino acids. Unmatched junction bases numbered 7, after V lost 5 bases and J lost 1 base. CDR1 is SQVTM and CDR2 is ANQGSEA in the germline V gene. CDR3: CSVTPGTGVNYGYTF. CDR3 DNA: TGCAGCGTTACTCCCGGGACAGGGGTTAACTATGGCTACACCTTC.

Points on this clonotype: Just one base apart from a much larger clone, this may be a read error. This chain uses TRBV7-2 with TRBJ1-6; 7 nucleotides agree with TRBD1. There are 12 residues in the CDR3. Germline assignment: CDR1 SGHTA and CDR2 FQGNSA. CDR3 loop: CANSLGQAPLHF. The CDR3 DNA sequence: TGTGCCAACAGCTTAGGACAGGCACCCCTCCACTTT. The full variable domain, in which reference TRBV7-2 and TRBJ1-6 provide the parts outside the CDR3, is GAGVSQSPSNKVTEKGKDVELRCDPISGHTALYWYRQSLGQGLEFLIYFQGNSAPDKSGLPSDRFSAERTGGSVSTLTIQRTQQEDSAVYLCANSLGQAPLHFGNGTRLTVT.

The CDR3 DNA reads as TGTGCCAGCAGTTTGAATGGGGCGGATGAGCAGTTCTTC. Protein product: CASSLNGADEQFF. The chain joins TRBV28 to TRBJ2-1; perhaps TRBD1 as D (5 bases). V lost 3 bases and J 8 bases, leaving 11 bases between the germline ends. The CDR3 has 13 amino acids. CDR1 MDHEN and CDR2 SYDVKM come from the germline V gene.

The V and J genes are TRBV28 and TRBJ2-5; 10 positions agree with TRBD2. The CDR3 is made up of 17 amino acids. Germline-derived CDR1 and CDR2 are MDHEN and SYDVKM. Trimming removed 5 bases from V and 2 bases from J; junction bases left unmatched: 11. The CDR3 DNA is TGTGCCAGCAGTCCCCTAGCGGGAGTGCGAGGGCAAGAGACCCAGTACTTC. This encodes CASSPLAGVRGQETQYF.

A few counts support this clonotype. This chain uses TRBV10-3 with TRBJ2-3; 9 bases match TRBD1. This CDR3 is built from 16 residues. V lost 6 bases to trimming and J lost 6 bases; unmatched junction nucleotides: 13. Germline V gene data show CDR1 as ENHRY and CDR2 as SYGVKD. Here the CDR3 DNA reads TGTGCCATCAGCGGAAGGACAGGGGATAGGGGGGATACGCAGTATTTT. Protein product: CAISGRTGDRGDTQYF.

The chain is built from TRBV7-2 and TRBJ2-3; 13 positions agree with TRBD2. Unmatched junction bases numbered 5, after V lost 4 bases and J lost 4 bases. The CDR3 is 16 amino acids. The germline gives CDR1 SGHTA, CDR2 FQGNSA. The CDR3 loop is CASSSGLAGFADTQYF. The CDR3 nucleotides are TGTGCCAGCAGCTCGGGACTAGCGGGATTCGCAGATACGCAGTATTTT.

Concerning this clonotype itself: The junction differs from germline at one of its ends, possibly a read error. V is TRBV2 and J is TRBJ2-2; D gene uncertain. The length of the CDR3 is 12 residues. Germline V CDR1 and CDR2: SNHLY, FYNNEI. CDR3 loop: CASIPNTGELFF. The DNA of the CDR3 is TGTGCCAGCATTCCGAATACCGGGGAGCTGTTTTTT.

This clonotype was seen more than once but under ten times. The V and J genes are TRBV7-9 and TRBJ1-4; D gene ambiguous. This CDR3 is built from 16 residues. Germline V gene sequence: CDR1 SEHNR, CDR2 FQNEAQ (reference sequence). The V gene lost 5 bases and the J gene lost 5 bases, with 18 bases spanning the gap. This chain's CDR3 is CASSPRRSGGNEKLFF. As DNA, the CDR3 is TGTGCCAGCAGCCCCAGAAGATCGGGTGGGAATGAAAAACTGTTTTTT. Full variable domain (missing parts from reference TRBV7-9 and TRBJ1-4): DTGVSQNPRHKITKRGQNVTFRCDPISEHNRLYWYRQTLGQGPEFLTYFQNEAQLEKSRLLSDRFSAERPKGSFSTLEIQRTEQGDSAMYLCASSPRRSGGNEKLFFGSGTQLSVL.

This clonotype turned up a few times. The chain joins TRBV7-6 to TRBJ2-5; D unresolved. The length of the CDR3 is 15 residues. V gave up 5 bases and J gave up 1 base, with 14 bases separating them. Germline CDR1 reads SGHVS; CDR2 reads FNYEAQ. The CDR3 region is CASSPGDGGQETQYF. CDR3 DNA: TGTGCCAGCAGCCCCGGTGATGGCGGCCAAGAGACCCAGTACTTC.

In its sample, this clonotype was seen many times. V and J are TRBV7-2 and TRBJ1-2; possible D gene TRBD1, 5 bases. The V end lost 11 bases, the J end lost 0 bases, and 13 bases lay between the germline ends. From germline, CDR1 is SGHTA and CDR2 FQGNSA. There are 13 residues in the CDR3. CDR3 region: CALQGLANYGYTF. CDR3 nucleotides: TGTGCCTTGCAGGGCTTAGCTAACTATGGCTACACCTTC.

This chain joins TRBV4-3 and TRBJ2-2, with TRBD1 as a possible D gene (5 bases). The CDR3 has 16 amino acids. V lost 4 bases and J 6 bases, leaving 18 bases between the germline ends. Per the germline V gene, CDR1 is LGHNA and CDR2 is YSLEER. Here the CDR3 reads CASSLPRASIAGELFF. Here the CDR3 DNA reads TGCGCCAGCAGCCTCCCCAGGGCCTCCATAGCCGGGGAGCTGTTTTTT.

This clonotype appeared a few times. V gene TRBV7-2 combines with J gene TRBJ1-2; the D gene is possibly TRBD1 (6 bases). Trimming took 5 bases from V and 4 from J, leaving 11 bases between them. CDR1 is SGHTA and CDR2 is FQGNSA in the germline V gene. The CDR3 consists of 13 residues. CDR3 nucleotides: TGTGCCAGCAGCCTACAGGGTCCCTATGGCTACACCTTC. The encoded protein is CASSLQGPYGYTF.

At least ten counts were recorded for this clonotype. The CDR3 loop is CASSPLGGSADTQYF. DNA of the CDR3: TGTGCCAGCAGCCCTTTGGGCGGGAGCGCAGATACGCAGTATTTT. The rearrangement links TRBV7-2 to TRBJ2-3, with 7 bases identical to TRBD2. The junction had 9 bases not matched to a gene; V was cut back by 5 bases and J by 4 bases. This CDR3 spans 15 amino acids. Germline V gives CDR1 SGHTA, CDR2 FQGNSA.

The chain links TRBV4-1 to TRBJ1-2; TRBD1 matches 8 bases. There are 15 residues in the CDR3. Germline V gene data show CDR1 as MGHRA and CDR2 as YSYEKL. V shed 0 bases, J shed 4 bases, and the junction held 4 bases outside the gene matches. The CDR3 sequence: CASSQDRTGPYGYTF. As DNA, the CDR3 is TGCGCCAGCAGCCAAGATAGGACAGGGCCCTATGGCTACACCTTC.

This clonotype was detected a few times. The chain joins TRBV27 to TRBJ1-5; possible D gene TRBD1, 6 bases. CDR3 length: 14 amino acids. Per the germline V gene, CDR1 is MNHEY and CDR2 is SMNVEV (reference sequence). V was shortened by 6 bases and J by 9 bases, with 18 bases between the two germline ends. The CDR3 nucleotides are TGTGCCAGCAGCCCTACAGGGTCAAGGTGGCCCCAGCATTTT. Translating gives CASSPTGSRWPQHF.

V is TRBV6-2 or TRBV6-3 and J is TRBJ1-5; 7 bases are a match to TRBD1. CDR1 and CDR2 from the germline V gene are MNHEY and SVGEGT. This CDR3 contains 16 residues. Trimming removed 4 bases from V and 5 bases from J; junction bases left unmatched: 11. This CDR3 is CASSLARGVLYQPQHF. CDR3 DNA sequence: TGTGCCAGCAGTTTGGCCAGGGGGGTCTTGTATCAGCCCCAGCATTTT.

This CDR3 reads CASRQQGLGYGYTF. The CDR3 nucleotides read TGTGCCAGCAGGCAACAGGGGCTGGGCTATGGCTACACCTTC. The chain carries TRBV6-6 and TRBJ1-2; 7 nucleotides line up with TRBD1. The CDR3 covers 14 residues. Per the germline V gene, CDR1 is MNHNY and CDR2 is SVGAGI (reference sequence). With V trimmed by 6 bases and J by 4 bases, 8 bases remained unmatched.

Only a few counts were recorded for this clonotype. This chain links TRBV7-2 with TRBJ2-5; D gene uncertain. V lost 11 bases and J 3 bases, leaving 16 bases between the germline ends. The germline V gene encodes CDR1 SGHTA and CDR2 FQGNSA. CDR3 size: 13 residues. The CDR3 nucleotides read TGTGCCTCCCGAGGTCCAGGTGAAGAGACCCAGTACTTC. This gives the protein CASRGPGEETQYF.

The CDR3 region has the DNA TGTGCCAGCAGCTTAGTTAGGTGGACTAGCGGAAACACAGATACGCAGTATTTT. Amino acids: CASSLVRWTSGNTDTQYF. J is TRBJ2-3 and V is TRBV7-8; 10 bases line up with TRBD2. Trimming at V came to 1 base and at J to 2 bases, leaving 9 bases not matched to a gene. This CDR3 is 18 amino acids long. CDR1 is SGHVS, CDR2 FQNEAQ, per germline.

The chain combines TRBV20-1 with TRBJ2-1; D possibly uses TRBD1 or TRBD2 (5 bases each). V gave up 1 base and J gave up 0 bases, with 13 bases separating them. This CDR3 region has 16 residues. Looked up from germline, CDR1 is DFQATT and CDR2 is SNEGSKA (reference sequence). This chain's CDR3 is CSARGWDGSSYNEQFF. The CDR3 DNA follows: TGCAGTGCTAGAGGCTGGGACGGCAGCTCCTACAATGAGCAGTTCTTC.

The rearrangement joins TRBV27 to TRBJ2-1; D is ambiguous. Germline loops: CDR1 MNHEY, CDR2 SMNVEV (reference sequence). The V end lost 3 bases, the J end lost 3 bases, and 9 bases lay between the germline ends. The CDR3 consists of 14 residues. CDR3 coding DNA: TGTGCCAGCAGTTTGTATAGACTCTACAATGAGCAGTTCTTC. It translates to CASSLYRLYNEQFF.

This clonotype was counted between two and nine times. The chain combines TRBV7-9 with TRBJ2-5, with 12 bases matching TRBD2. CDR1 SEHNR and CDR2 FQNEAQ come from the germline V gene (reference sequence). The junction had 9 bases not matched to a gene; V was cut back by 5 bases and J by 5 bases. This CDR3 has 16 amino acids. The CDR3 nucleotides read TGTGCCAGCAGCAATCTAGCGGGAGGGCGTGTGGAGACCCAGTACTTC. Translated: CASSNLAGGRVETQYF.

The chain recombines TRBV7-2 with TRBJ2-5; 10 positions agree with TRBD1. The trim removed 5 bases at V and 5 bases at J, leaving 5 bases unmatched. This CDR3 spans 14 amino acids. The germline V gene encodes CDR1 SGHTA and CDR2 FQGNSA. CDR3 DNA: TGTGCCAGCAGCGCCTGGACAGGGGGGGAGACCCAGTACTTC. Its translation is CASSAWTGGETQYF.

This clonotype was observed a handful of times. This chain joins TRBV28 and TRBJ1-6; no definite D call. V was trimmed by 2 bases and J by 4 bases, leaving 3 bases between them. The V gene's germline CDR1 is MDHEN and CDR2 SYDVKM. The CDR3 length is 13 residues. For the CDR3, the DNA is TGTGCCAGCAGTTTAGATTATAATTCACCCCTCCACTTT. Translating gives CASSLDYNSPLHF.

This clonotype was observed at least ten times. The rearrangement uses TRBV28 and TRBJ2-3; no definite D call. V lost 3 bases and J 0 bases, leaving 10 bases between the germline ends. Germline CDR1 and CDR2: MDHEN and SYDVKM. This CDR3 has 15 amino acids. The CDR3 bases are TGTGCCAGCAGTTTGAGCAGCCCTAGCACAGATACGCAGTATTTT. Its translation is CASSLSSPSTDTQYF.

The genes are TRBV12-3 or TRBV12-4 and TRBJ1-1; unclear D gene. The V end lost 8 bases, the J end lost 2 bases, and 15 bases lay between the germline ends. The CDR3 runs to 14 residues. The CDR3 nucleotides are TGTGCCAGCGGTAGGACGGAGGATAACACTGAAGCTTTCTTT. As protein: CASGRTEDNTEAFF.

This clonotype appeared a few times. V usage is TRBV7-6 and J usage is TRBJ2-5; 8 nucleotides match TRBD2. CDR1 is SGHVS and CDR2 is FNYEAQ in the germline V gene. The CDR3 extends over 16 amino acids. The ends lost 5 bases at V and 2 bases at J; junction bases unmatched: 10. CDR3 loop: CASSMTSATTQETQYF. The CDR3 DNA follows: TGTGCCAGCAGCATGACTAGCGCCACTACTCAAGAGACCCAGTACTTC.

The V and J genes are TRBV2 and TRBJ1-1, with 9 bases identical to TRBD1. The J segment lost 6 bases and the V segment lost 3 bases, leaving 5 bases of the junction unmatched. This CDR3 region has 14 residues. Germline V gene sequence: CDR1 SNHLY, CDR2 FYNNEI. CDR3 amino acids: CASSDLGQGSEAFF. Written as DNA, the CDR3 is TGTGCCAGCAGTGATCTGGGACAGGGATCTGAAGCTTTCTTT.

This clonotype was observed a few times. The rearrangement joins TRBV11-2 to TRBJ2-4; D is undetermined. The CDR3 runs to 17 residues. The V and J ends lost 0 bases and 0 bases respectively, with 12 bases between them. Germline V lookup: CDR1 SGHAT, CDR2 FQNNGV. The CDR3 bases are TGTGCCAGCAGCTTAGATCGTGGCCGATTAGCCAAAAACATTCAGTACTTC. Protein product: CASSLDRGRLAKNIQYF.

This clonotype was recorded many times. The chain joins TRBV6-2 or TRBV6-3 to TRBJ2-1, with D tentatively TRBD1 or TRBD2 (5 bases each). The CDR3 runs to 13 residues. The V and J ends lost 11 bases and 5 bases respectively, with 16 bases between them. The germline V gene encodes CDR1 MNHEY and CDR2 SVGEGT. The CDR3 coding sequence is TGTGCCTCCGGGGCCAACGCGGACAATGAGCAGTTCTTC. Protein: CASGANADNEQFF.